These 9 T cell receptor beta chains came from one sample sequenced in a study of shared clonotypes between healthy human individuals. Sequencing was performed with immunoSEQ multiplex PCR; in TCRdb, only in-frame clones are kept and a portion is missing. The sample lists around 1.9 million clones; about 92% were seen once. Naive CD8 cells, CD45RO-negative and positively selected for CCR7, excluded terminally differentiated effector memory CD45RA+ cells. Sequencing input: naive CD8+ T cells from PBMCs. The source of these receptors is a man aged 18 to 35 in good health. Some clones in this sample may be carry-over from other donors' samples.

This chain joins TRBV27 and TRBJ2-5, with 11 bases that match TRBD1. From germline, CDR1 is MNHEY and CDR2 SMNVEV (reference sequence). The J segment lost 5 bases and the V segment lost 2 bases, leaving 4 bases of the junction unmatched. There are 15 residues in the CDR3. For the CDR3, the DNA is TGTGCCAGCAGTTTAGGGACAGGGGGGTTTGAGACCCAGTACTTC. Translated, it gives CASSLGTGGFETQYF.

This chain connects TRBV28 to TRBJ2-5; maybe TRBD1 (6 bases). Germline V gene sequence: CDR1 MDHEN, CDR2 SYDVKM. The CDR3 runs to 14 residues. V lost 6 bases and J 7 bases, leaving 18 bases between the germline ends. Written as DNA, the CDR3 is TGTGCCAGCAGCCACGGACAGACCGCAGGGACCCAGTACTTC. Translation gives CASSHGQTAGTQYF.

The CDR3 coding sequence is TGCAGCGTTGAACTGGACGGCGTCTCCTACGAGCAGTACTTC. This encodes CSVELDGVSYEQYF. V and J are TRBV29-1 and TRBJ2-7; no clear D. Deletions cut 2 bases from V and 0 bases from J, with 11 bases between. The CDR3 sequence is 14 residues long. CDR1 and CDR2 from the germline V gene are SQVTM and ANQGSEA.

The CDR3 coding sequence is TGTGCCAGCAGTAGTTCGGGACAGGGGGCCTACGAGCAGTACTTC. Protein product: CASSSSGQGAYEQYF. The genes are TRBV6-5 and TRBJ2-7; 11 nucleotides line up with TRBD1. Losses at the gene ends were 5 bases for V and 2 bases for J; bases not matched to a gene: 5. The CDR3 extends over 15 amino acids. Per the germline V gene, CDR1 is MNHEY and CDR2 is SVGAGI.

The rearrangement links TRBV14 to TRBJ1-1; D not resolved. V lost 0 bases to trimming and J lost 7 bases, with 12 bases between them. Germline values: CDR1 SGHDN, CDR2 FVKESK. There are 14 residues in the CDR3. This chain's CDR3 is CASSQELKGLEAFF. As DNA, the CDR3 is TGTGCCAGCAGCCAAGAATTGAAAGGACTTGAAGCTTTCTTT.

The rearrangement uses TRBV7-8 and TRBJ2-7; D uncertain. The CDR3 contains 15 residues. Trimming took off 1 base at V and 3 bases at J, with 13 bases between the two ends. Looked up from germline, CDR1 is SGHVS and CDR2 is FQNEAQ. CDR3 in amino acids: CASSLGLTDLYEQYF. The DNA for the CDR3 is TGTGCCAGCAGCTTAGGTCTCACAGACCTCTACGAGCAGTACTTC. Drawing the rest from reference TRBV7-8 and TRBJ2-7, the complete variable domain is GAGVSQSPRYKVAKRGQDVALRCDPISGHVSLFWYQQALGQGPEFLTYFQNEAQLDKSGLPSDRFFAERPEGSVSTLKIQRTQQEDSAVYLCASSLGLTDLYEQYFGPGTRLTVT.

The CDR3 here is CASSGPPDSYEQYF. The CDR3 nucleotides read TGTGCCAGCAGTGGACCGCCCGACTCCTACGAGCAGTACTTC. This sequence joins TRBV7-9 and TRBJ2-7; D remains ambiguous. Germline V CDR1 and CDR2: SEHNR, FQNEAQ (reference sequence). Trimming took 6 bases from V and 0 from J, leaving 12 bases between them. CDR3 size: 14 residues.

On this clone: The same CDR3 is also encoded by other DNA sequences in this sample. The chain links TRBV28 to TRBJ2-7; D is possibly TRBD2 (6 bases). The CDR3 is made up of 14 amino acids. V was trimmed by 1 base and J by 3 bases, leaving 10 bases between them. Looked up from germline, CDR1 is MDHEN and CDR2 is SYDVKM. The CDR3 nucleotides are TGTGCCAGCAGTTTATTTCGGGGGAGCTACGAGCAGTACTTC. Protein: CASSLFRGSYEQYF. Using reference TRBV28 and TRBJ2-7 for the parts outside the CDR3, the full variable domain is DVKVTQSSRYLVKRTGEKVFLECVQDMDHENMFWYRQDPGLGLRLIYFSYDVKMKEKGDIPEGYSVSREKKERFSLILESASTNQTSMYLCASSLFRGSYEQYFGPGTRLTVT.

The table lists this clone with a count of one. The chain recombines TRBV6-1 with TRBJ2-5, with D maybe TRBD1 (6 bases). The CDR3 is 16 amino acids. Between the trimmed V and J ends, which lost 1 base and 4 bases, there was a span of 16 bases. CDR1 MNHNS and CDR2 SASEGT come from the germline V gene. This CDR3 is CASSEVSPYRAETQYF. The CDR3 DNA reads TGTGCCAGCAGTGAAGTATCCCCCTACAGGGCAGAGACCCAGTACTTC.